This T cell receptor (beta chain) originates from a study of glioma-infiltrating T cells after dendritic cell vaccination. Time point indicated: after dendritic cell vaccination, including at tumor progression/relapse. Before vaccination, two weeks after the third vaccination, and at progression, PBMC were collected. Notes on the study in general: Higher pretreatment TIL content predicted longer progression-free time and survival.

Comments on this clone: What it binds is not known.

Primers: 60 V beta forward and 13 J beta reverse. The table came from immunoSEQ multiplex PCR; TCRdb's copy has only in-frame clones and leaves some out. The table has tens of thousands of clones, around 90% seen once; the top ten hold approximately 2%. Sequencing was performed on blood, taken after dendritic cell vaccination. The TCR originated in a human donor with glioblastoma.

The CDR3 sequence is CASNPDLAGGELFF. DNA for the CDR3: TGTGCCAGTAACCCGGATTTAGCGGGCGGGGAGCTGTTTTTT. The chain couples TRBV19 to TRBJ2-2, with 7 bases matching TRBD2. V shed 7 bases and J 7 bases; nucleotides not matched to a gene: 9. CDR3 length equals 14 residues. The germline gives CDR1 LNHDA, CDR2 SQIVND (reference sequence).